The TCR beta chain described here comes from a study of post-analysis software for immune sequencing data. Study background: Both relapsing-remitting and secondary progressive multiple sclerosis featured among the disease courses, as did progressive-relapsing multiple sclerosis. Study-wide points: Significantly lower normalized Chao1 diversity was found in patients with multiple sclerosis relative to controls. Those samples that were prepared in the same batch co-clustered strongly by F measure. In patients, TRBV5-6, TRBV5-1 and TRBV20-1 belonged to roughly 5 TRBV segments found more frequently than in controls.

Researchers reported that TCR beta cDNA libraries carried unique molecular identifiers. Roughly 500,000 cDNA molecules came from about 1 to 10 million T cells. One entry per CDR3 protein results from TCRdb running MiXCR on the PCR reads. The sample includes about 500,000 distinct CDR3 sequences, less than 45% seen only once; the top ten take 12%. CDR1 is MDHEN, CDR2 SYDVKM, per germline. The CDR3 has 14 residues. Details on this clonotype: The antigen is not known. At one end, the junction sequence differs from germline, possibly due to a read error.

This clonotype originated in a girl aged 5 to 17 with multiple sclerosis. The chain links TRBV28 to TRBJ2-3; D is uncertain. Sequencing used blood. The CDR3 spells CASSPTTRTDTQYF. The DNA of the CDR3 is TGTGCCAGCAGCCCTACGACTCGCACAGACACGCAGTATTTT.